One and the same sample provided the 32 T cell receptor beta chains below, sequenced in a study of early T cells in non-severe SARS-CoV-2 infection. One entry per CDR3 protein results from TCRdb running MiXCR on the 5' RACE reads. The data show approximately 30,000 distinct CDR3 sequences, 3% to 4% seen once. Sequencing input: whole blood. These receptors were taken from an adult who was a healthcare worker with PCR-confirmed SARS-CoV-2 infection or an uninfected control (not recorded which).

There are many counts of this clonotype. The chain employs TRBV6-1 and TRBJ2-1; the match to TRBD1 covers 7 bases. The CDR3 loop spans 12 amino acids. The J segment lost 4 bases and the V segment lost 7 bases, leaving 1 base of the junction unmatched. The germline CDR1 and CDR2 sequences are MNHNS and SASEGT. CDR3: CASTRGYNEQFF. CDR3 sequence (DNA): TGTGCCAGCACCAGGGGGTACAATGAGCAGTTCTTC.

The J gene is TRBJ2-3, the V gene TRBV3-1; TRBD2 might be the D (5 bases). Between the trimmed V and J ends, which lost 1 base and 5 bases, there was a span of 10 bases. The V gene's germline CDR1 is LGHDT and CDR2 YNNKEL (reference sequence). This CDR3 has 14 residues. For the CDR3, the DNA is TGTGCCAGCAGCCAAGTGGGGAGAGGAGATACGCAGTATTTT. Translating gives CASSQVGRGDTQYF.

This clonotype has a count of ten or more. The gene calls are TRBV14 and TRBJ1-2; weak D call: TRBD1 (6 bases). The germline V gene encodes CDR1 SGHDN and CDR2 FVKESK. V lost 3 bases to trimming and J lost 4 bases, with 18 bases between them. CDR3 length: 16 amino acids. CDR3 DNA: TGTGCCAGCAGCCATTTAGGGCGGGGGGCCGTCTATGGCTACACCTTC. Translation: CASSHLGRGAVYGYTF.

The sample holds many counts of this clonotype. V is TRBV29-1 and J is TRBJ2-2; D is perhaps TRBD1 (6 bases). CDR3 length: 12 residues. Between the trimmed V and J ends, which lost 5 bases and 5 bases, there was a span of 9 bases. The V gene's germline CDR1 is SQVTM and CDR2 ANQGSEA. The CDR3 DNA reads TGCAGCGTTCCAGGGGCGACCGGGGAGCTGTTTTTT. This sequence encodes CSVPGATGELFF.

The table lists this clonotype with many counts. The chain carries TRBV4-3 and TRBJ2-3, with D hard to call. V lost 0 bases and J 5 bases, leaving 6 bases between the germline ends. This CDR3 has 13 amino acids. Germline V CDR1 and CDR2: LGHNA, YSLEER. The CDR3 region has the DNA TGCGCCAGCAGCCAAGATAGGGTAGATACGCAGTATTTT. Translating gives CASSQDRVDTQYF.

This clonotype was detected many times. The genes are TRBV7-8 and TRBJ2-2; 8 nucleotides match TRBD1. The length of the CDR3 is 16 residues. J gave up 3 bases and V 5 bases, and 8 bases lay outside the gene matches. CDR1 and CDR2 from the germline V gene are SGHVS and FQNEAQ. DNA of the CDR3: TGTGCCAGCAGCCTAGGCAGGGGGCGTGACACCGGGGAGCTGTTTTTT. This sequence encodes CASSLGRGRDTGELFF. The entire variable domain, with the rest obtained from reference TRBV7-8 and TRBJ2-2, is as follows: GAGVSQSPRYKVAKRGQDVALRCDPISGHVSLFWYQQALGQGPEFLTYFQNEAQLDKSGLPSDRFFAERPEGSVSTLKIQRTQQEDSAVYLCASSLGRGRDTGELFFGEGSRLTVL.

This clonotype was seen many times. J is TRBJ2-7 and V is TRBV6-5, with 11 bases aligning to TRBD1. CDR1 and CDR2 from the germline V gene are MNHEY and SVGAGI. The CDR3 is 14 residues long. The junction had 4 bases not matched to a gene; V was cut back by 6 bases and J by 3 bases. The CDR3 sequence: CASRAGTGGYEQYF. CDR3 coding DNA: TGTGCCAGCAGGGCCGGGACAGGGGGCTACGAGCAGTACTTC.

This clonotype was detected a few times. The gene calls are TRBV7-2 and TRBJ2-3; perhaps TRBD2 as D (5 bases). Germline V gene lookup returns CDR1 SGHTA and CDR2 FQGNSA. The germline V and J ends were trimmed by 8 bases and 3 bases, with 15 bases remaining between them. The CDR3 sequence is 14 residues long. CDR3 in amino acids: CASGKRHQTDTQYF. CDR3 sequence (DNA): TGTGCCAGCGGCAAGCGGCACCAGACAGATACGCAGTATTTT.

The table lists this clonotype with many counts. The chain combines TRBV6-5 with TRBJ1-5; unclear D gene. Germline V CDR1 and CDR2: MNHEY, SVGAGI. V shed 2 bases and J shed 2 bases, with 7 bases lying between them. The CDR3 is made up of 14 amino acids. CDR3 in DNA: TGTGCCAGCAGTTACACGGCAGGCAATCAGCCCCAGCATTTT. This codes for CASSYTAGNQPQHF.

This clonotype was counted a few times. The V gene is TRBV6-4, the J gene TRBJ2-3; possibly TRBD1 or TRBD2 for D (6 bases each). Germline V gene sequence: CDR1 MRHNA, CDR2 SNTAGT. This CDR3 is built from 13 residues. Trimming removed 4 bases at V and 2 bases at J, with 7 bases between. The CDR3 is CASSGGATDTQYF. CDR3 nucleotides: TGTGCCAGCAGTGGGGGGGCCACAGATACGCAGTATTTT.

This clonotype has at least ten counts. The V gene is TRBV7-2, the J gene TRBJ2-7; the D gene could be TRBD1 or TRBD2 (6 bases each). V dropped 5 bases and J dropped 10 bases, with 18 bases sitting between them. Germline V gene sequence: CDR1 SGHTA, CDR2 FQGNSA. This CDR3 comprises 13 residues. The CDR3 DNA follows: TGTGCCAGCAGCCTCGCCCTAGGGGGGCCACAGTACTTC. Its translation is CASSLALGGPQYF.

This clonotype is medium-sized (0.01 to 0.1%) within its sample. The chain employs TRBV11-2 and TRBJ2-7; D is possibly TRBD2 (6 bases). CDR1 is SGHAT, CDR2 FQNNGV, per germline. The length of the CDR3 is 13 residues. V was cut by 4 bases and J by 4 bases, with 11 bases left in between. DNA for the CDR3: TGTGCCAGCAGCTCCGGGGGTATTTACGAGCAGTACTTC. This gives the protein CASSSGGIYEQYF.

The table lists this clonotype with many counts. CDR3 residues: CASSLAFYRDISYEQYF. CDR3 bases: TGTGCCAGCAGCTTAGCTTTTTACAGGGATATATCCTACGAGCAGTACTTC. The J gene is TRBJ2-7, the V gene TRBV7-2, with a weak D call TRBD1 (6 bases). This CDR3 region has 17 residues. The germline V gene has CDR1 SGHTA and CDR2 FQGNSA. V gave up 0 bases and J gave up 1 base, with 16 bases separating them.

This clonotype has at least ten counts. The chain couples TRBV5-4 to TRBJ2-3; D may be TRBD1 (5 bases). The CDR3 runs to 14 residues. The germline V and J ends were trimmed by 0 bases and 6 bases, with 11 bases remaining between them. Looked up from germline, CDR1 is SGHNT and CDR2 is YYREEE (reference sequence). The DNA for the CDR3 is TGTGCCAGCAGCTTGGGTGGGGCAGAGGATACGCAGTATTTT. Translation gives CASSLGGAEDTQYF.

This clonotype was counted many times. CDR3 region: CASSLRAGVNNEQFF. The CDR3 DNA reads TGTGCCAGCAGCTTAAGGGCGGGAGTAAACAATGAGCAGTTCTTC. The chain links TRBV7-6 to TRBJ2-1, with 7 nucleotides matching TRBD2. CDR1 is SGHVS and CDR2 is FNYEAQ in the germline V gene. V lost 2 bases to trimming and J lost 5 bases; unmatched junction nucleotides: 6. The CDR3 consists of 15 residues.

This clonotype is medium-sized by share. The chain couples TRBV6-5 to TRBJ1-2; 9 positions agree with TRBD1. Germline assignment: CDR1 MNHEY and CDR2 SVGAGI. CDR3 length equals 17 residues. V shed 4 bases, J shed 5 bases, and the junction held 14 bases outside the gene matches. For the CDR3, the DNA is TGTGCCAGCAGTTCGCTCCCTACTCCCGGACAGGGGTATGGCTACACCTTC. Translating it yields CASSSLPTPGQGYGYTF.

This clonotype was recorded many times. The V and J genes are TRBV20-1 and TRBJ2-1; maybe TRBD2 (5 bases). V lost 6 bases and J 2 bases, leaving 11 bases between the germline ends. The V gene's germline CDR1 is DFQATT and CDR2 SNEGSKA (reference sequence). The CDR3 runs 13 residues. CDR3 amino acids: CSALISAYNEQFF. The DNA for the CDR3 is TGCAGTGCACTGATTAGCGCCTACAATGAGCAGTTCTTC.

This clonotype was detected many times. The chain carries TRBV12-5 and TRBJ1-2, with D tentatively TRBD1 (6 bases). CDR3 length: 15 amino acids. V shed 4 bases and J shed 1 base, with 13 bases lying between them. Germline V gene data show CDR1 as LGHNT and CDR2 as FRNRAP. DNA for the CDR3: TGTGCTAGTGGTTCCCAGGGGAAATTTAACTATGGCTACACCTTC. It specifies CASGSQGKFNYGYTF.

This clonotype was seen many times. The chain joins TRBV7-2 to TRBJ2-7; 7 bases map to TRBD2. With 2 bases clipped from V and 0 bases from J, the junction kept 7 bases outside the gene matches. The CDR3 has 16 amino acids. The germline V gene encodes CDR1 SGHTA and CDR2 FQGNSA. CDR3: CASSLNLAAASYEQYF. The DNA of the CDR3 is TGTGCCAGCAGCTTAAATCTAGCGGCCGCCTCCTACGAGCAGTACTTC.

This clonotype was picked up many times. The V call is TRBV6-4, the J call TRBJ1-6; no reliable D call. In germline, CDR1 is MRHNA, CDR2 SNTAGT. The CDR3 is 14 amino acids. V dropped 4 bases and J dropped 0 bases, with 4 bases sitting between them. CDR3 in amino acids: CASSGNSYNSPLHF. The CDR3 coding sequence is TGTGCCAGCAGTGGGAACTCCTATAATTCACCCCTCCACTTT.

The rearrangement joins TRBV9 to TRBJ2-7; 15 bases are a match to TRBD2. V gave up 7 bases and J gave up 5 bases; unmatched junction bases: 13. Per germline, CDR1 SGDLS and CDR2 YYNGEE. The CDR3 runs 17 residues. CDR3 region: CASGPGTSGGPRDEQYF. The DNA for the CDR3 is TGTGCCAGCGGCCCCGGGACTAGCGGGGGGCCTCGAGACGAGCAGTACTTC. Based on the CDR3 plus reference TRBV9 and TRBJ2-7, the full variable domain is DSGVTQTPKHLITATGQRVTLRCSPRSGDLSVYWYQQSLDQGLQFLIQYYNGEERAKGNILERFSAQQFPDLHSELNLSSLELGDSALYFCASGPGTSGGPRDEQYFGPGTRLTVT.

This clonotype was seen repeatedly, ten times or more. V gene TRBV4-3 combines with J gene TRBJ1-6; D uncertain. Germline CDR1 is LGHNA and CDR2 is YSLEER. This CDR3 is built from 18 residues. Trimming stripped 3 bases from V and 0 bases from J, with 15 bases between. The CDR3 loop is CASSHLREVSSYNSPLHF. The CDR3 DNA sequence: TGCGCCAGCAGCCACCTTAGGGAAGTTAGCTCCTATAATTCACCCCTCCACTTT.

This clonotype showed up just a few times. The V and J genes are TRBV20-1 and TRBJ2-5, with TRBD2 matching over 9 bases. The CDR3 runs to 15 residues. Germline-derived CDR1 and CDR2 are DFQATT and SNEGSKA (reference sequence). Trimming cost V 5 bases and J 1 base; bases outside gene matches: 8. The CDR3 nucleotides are TGCAGTGCTCTGGGTAGCGGGGGTTTCCAAGAGACCCAGTACTTC. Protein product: CSALGSGGFQETQYF.

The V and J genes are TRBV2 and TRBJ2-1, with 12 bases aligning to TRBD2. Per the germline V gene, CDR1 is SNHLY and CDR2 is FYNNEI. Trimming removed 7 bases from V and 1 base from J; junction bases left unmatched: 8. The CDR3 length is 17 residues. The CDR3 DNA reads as TGTGCCAGCATAGCGACTAGCGGGAGCTGGTCCTACAATGAGCAGTTCTTC. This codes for CASIATSGSWSYNEQFF.

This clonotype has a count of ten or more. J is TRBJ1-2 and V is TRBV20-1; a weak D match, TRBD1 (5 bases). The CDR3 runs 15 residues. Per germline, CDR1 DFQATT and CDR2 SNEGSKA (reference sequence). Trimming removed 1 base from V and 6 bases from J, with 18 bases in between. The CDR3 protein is CSARVPAGSHNGYTF. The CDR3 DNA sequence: TGCAGTGCTAGAGTCCCTGCAGGGTCACATAATGGCTACACCTTC.

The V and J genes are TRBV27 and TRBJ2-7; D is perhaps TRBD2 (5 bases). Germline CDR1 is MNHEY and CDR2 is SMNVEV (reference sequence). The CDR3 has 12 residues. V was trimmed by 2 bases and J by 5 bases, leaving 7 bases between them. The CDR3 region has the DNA TGTGCCAGCAGTTTAACCGGGAACGAGCAGTACTTC. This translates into CASSLTGNEQYF.

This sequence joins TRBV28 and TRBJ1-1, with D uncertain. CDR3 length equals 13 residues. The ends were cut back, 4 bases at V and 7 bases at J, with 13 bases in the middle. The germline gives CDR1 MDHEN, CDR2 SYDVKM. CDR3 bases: TGTGCCAGCAGTTCTTTTGGAAAGCGTGAAGCTTTCTTT. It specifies CASSSFGKREAFF. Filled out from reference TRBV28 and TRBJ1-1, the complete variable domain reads DVKVTQSSRYLVKRTGEKVFLECVQDMDHENMFWYRQDPGLGLRLIYFSYDVKMKEKGDIPEGYSVSREKKERFSLILESASTNQTSMYLCASSSFGKREAFFGQGTRLTVV.

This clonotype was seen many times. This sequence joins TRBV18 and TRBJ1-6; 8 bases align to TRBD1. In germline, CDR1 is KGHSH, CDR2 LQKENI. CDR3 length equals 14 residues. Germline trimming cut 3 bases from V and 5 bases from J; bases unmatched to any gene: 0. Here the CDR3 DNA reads TGTGCCAGCTCACCGGACAGGGATAATTCACCCCTCCACTTT. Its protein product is CASSPDRDNSPLHF. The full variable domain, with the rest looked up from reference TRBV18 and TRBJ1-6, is NAGVMQNPRHLVRRRGQEARLRCSPMKGHSHVYWYRQLPEEGLKFMVYLQKENIIDESGMPKERFSAEFPKEGPSILRIQQVVRGDSAAYFCASSPDRDNSPLHFGNGTRLTVT.

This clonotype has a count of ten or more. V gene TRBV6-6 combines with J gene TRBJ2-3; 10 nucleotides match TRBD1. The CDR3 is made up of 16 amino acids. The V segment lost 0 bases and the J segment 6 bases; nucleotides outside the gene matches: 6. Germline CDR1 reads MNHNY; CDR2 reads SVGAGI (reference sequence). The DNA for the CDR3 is TGTGCCAGCAGTTACTCGAAGGACAGGGGGAGTGATACGCAGTATTTT. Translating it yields CASSYSKDRGSDTQYF.

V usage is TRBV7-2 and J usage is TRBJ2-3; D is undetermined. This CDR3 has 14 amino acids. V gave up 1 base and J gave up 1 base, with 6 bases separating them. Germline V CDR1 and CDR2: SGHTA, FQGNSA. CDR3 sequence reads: CASSLGAGTDTQYF. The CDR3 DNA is TGTGCCAGCAGCTTAGGAGCTGGCACAGATACGCAGTATTTT.

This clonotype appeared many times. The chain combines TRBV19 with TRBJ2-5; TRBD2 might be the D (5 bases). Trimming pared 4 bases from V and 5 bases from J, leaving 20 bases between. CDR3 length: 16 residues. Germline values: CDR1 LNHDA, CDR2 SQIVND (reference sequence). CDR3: CASSRSGVKYGETQYF. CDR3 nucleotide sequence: TGTGCCAGTAGTAGGAGCGGAGTTAAGTACGGGGAGACCCAGTACTTC. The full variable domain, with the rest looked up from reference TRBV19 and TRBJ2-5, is DGGITQSPKYLFRKEGQNVTLSCEQNLNHDAMYWYRQDPGQGLRLIYYSQIVNDFQKGDIAEGYSVSREKKESFPLTVTSAQKNPTAFYLCASSRSGVKYGETQYFGPGTRLLVL.

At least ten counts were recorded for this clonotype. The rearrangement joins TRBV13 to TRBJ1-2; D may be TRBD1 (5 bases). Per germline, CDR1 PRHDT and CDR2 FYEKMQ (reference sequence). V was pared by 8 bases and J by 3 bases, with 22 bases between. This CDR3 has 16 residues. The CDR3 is CASVMLWGDSDYGYTF. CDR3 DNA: TGTGCCAGCGTTATGCTTTGGGGGGATTCGGACTATGGCTACACCTTC.